This TCR beta chain was identified in a study of radiotherapy plus CTLA-4 blockade in lung cancer. Study results and caveats: Expansion of tumor-derived TCR clones was observed in blood after radiotherapy plus ipilimumab. Increased serum interferon-beta after radiation also reportedly predicted response strongly.

Comments on this clone: Antigen: not known.

This CDR3 contains 15 residues. Losses at the gene ends were 2 bases for V and 6 bases for J; bases not matched to a gene: 7. Germline loops: CDR1 LNHDA, CDR2 SQIVND (reference sequence). Assay: immunoSEQ multiplex PCR; the TCRdb copy retains only in-frame clones and omits some. In the table there are about 120,000 clones, 65% to 85% of which are singletons. Patients with chemo-refractory metastatic non-small-cell lung cancer received focal radiation plus CTLA-4 blockade with ipilimumab. This chain links TRBV19 with TRBJ2-1, with TRBD2 matching 7 bases. The specimen comprised peripheral blood, sampled from a patient treated with radiotherapy plus ipilimumab. This receptor was identified in a human donor with non-small cell lung cancer who had a partial response to radiotherapy plus ipilimumab. CDR3 DNA: TGTGCCAGTAGTATATCCCCCGGGGGGTTCAATGAGCAGTTCTTC. Translated: CASSISPGGFNEQFF. The full variable domain, rest sourced from reference TRBV19 and TRBJ2-1, is DGGITQSPKYLFRKEGQNVTLSCEQNLNHDAMYWYRQDPGQGLRLIYYSQIVNDFQKGDIAEGYSVSREKKESFPLTVTSAQKNPTAFYLCASSISPGGFNEQFFGPGTRLTVL.